The subject of this entry is one T cell receptor beta chain. Trimming left V 1 base short and J 5 bases short, with 8 bases between. The CDR3 is 13 amino acids. The data are from a study of early T cells in non-severe SARS-CoV-2 infection. Turning to the study itself: With bulk RNA from unsorted whole blood as input, sequencing yielded unpaired chains.

Unique molecular identifiers were added to individual cDNA molecules. MiXCR, applied by TCRdb to the 5' RACE reads, yields one record per CDR3 protein. The data contain about 80,000 distinct CDR3 sequences, approximately 5% of them seen just once; the ten biggest clones take up about 7%. The input for sequencing was whole blood, taken at baseline. The receptor was derived from an adult who was a healthcare worker with PCR-confirmed SARS-CoV-2 infection or an uninfected control (not recorded which). The chain uses TRBV12-3 or TRBV12-4 and TRBJ2-5; no clear D gene. The CDR3 spells CASSLEEVETQYF. The CDR3 DNA follows: TGTGCCAGCAGTTTAGAAGAAGTGGAGACCCAGTACTTC.